This T cell receptor beta chain is from a study of blood T cell repertoires in COVID-19. Across the whole study: There were acute and convalescent COVID-19 samples, and they came from the United States, Italy and Spain.

Per the germline V gene, CDR1 is SNHLY and CDR2 is FYNNEI. V shed 7 bases and J shed 2 bases, with 12 bases lying between them. The CDR3 is made up of 14 amino acids. Profiled with immunoSEQ multiplex PCR; TCRdb holds only in-frame clones, not every one. The sample carries under 150,000 clones, roughly 85% recorded once. This clonotype was sampled from a human donor in a cohort sampled during active COVID-19. The sequencing sample was made of peripheral blood. The gene calls are TRBV2 and TRBJ1-5, with D perhaps TRBD1 (5 bases). CDR3 DNA sequence: TGTGCCAGCAACCAGGGTAAGGGCAATCAGCCCCAGCATTTT. It yields the protein CASNQGKGNQPQHF. The full variable domain, rest sourced from reference TRBV2 and TRBJ1-5, is EPEVTQTPSHQVTQMGQEVILRCVPISNHLYFYWYRQILGQKVEFLVSFYNNEISEKSEIFDDQFSVERPDGSNFTLKIRSTKLEDSAMYFCASNQGKGNQPQHFGDGTRLSIL.